This T cell receptor (beta chain) was sequenced during a study of blood T cell repertoires in COVID-19. Whole-study context: From the United States, Italy and Spain came samples of acute and convalescent COVID-19. T cells, B-cell-depleted T cells, or PBMCs supplied cDNA or gDNA.

How the authors handled the data: By means of reference gene primer amplification, nucleated cell counts were estimated. Method: immunoSEQ multiplex PCR; TCRdb's copy keeps in-frame clones and lacks some. The V and J calls and clone size come from that table; D and trimming were worked out from the DNA. This sample has around 81,000 clones, with roughly four fifths found just once. J gave up 5 bases and V 6 bases, and 4 bases lay outside the gene matches. The germline CDR1 and CDR2 sequences are LGHDT and YNNKEL (reference sequence). The CDR3 has 14 residues. The chain is built from TRBV3-1 (or the pseudogene TRBV3-2) and TRBJ2-2, with 9 bases that match TRBD1. The clonotype originates from an elderly man with acute or convalescent COVID-19. Material: peripheral blood. The CDR3 is CASSHRGRTGELFF. The CDR3 DNA is TGTGCCAGCAGTCACAGGGGGCGAACCGGGGAGCTGTTTTTT.